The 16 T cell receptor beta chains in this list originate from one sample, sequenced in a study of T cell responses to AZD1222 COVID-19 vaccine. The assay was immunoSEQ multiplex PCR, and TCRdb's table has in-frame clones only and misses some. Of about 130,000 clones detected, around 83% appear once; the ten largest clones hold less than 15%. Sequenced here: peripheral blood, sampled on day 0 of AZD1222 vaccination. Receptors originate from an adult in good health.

This CDR3 reads CASSQGGHYEQYF. The CDR3 nucleotides read TGCGCCAGCAGCCAAGGGGGCCATTACGAGCAGTACTTC. The rearrangement joins TRBV4-1 to TRBJ2-7; perhaps TRBD1 as D (5 bases). Between the trimmed V and J ends, which lost 1 base and 4 bases, there was a span of 8 bases. This CDR3 region has 13 residues. Germline V lookup: CDR1 MGHRA, CDR2 YSYEKL.

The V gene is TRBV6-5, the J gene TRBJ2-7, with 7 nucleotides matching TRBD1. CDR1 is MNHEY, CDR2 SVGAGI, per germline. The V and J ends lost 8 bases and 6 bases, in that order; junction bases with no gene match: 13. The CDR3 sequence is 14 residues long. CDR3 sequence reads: CASGAPTGVGEQYF. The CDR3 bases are TGTGCCAGCGGGGCGCCAACAGGGGTTGGCGAGCAGTACTTC.

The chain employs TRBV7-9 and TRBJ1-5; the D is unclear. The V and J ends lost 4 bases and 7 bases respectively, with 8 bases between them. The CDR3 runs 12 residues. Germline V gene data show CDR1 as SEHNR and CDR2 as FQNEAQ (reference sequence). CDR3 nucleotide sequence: TGTGCCAGCAGCTACGACTTGCAGCCCCAGCATTTT. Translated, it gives CASSYDLQPQHF. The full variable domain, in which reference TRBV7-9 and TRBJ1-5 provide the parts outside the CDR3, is DTGVSQNPRHKITKRGQNVTFRCDPISEHNRLYWYRQTLGQGPEFLTYFQNEAQLEKSRLLSDRFSAERPKGSFSTLEIQRTEQGDSAMYLCASSYDLQPQHFGDGTRLSIL.

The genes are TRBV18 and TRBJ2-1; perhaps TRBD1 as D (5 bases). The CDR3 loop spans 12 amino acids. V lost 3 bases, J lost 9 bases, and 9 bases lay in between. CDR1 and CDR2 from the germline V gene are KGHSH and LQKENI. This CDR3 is CASSPQGLEQFF. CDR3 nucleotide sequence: TGTGCCAGCTCACCCCAGGGTCTTGAGCAGTTCTTC. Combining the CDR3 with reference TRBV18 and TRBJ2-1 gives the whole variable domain NAGVMQNPRHLVRRRGQEARLRCSPMKGHSHVYWYRQLPEEGLKFMVYLQKENIIDESGMPKERFSAEFPKEGPSILRIQQVVRGDSAAYFCASSPQGLEQFFGPGTRLTVL.

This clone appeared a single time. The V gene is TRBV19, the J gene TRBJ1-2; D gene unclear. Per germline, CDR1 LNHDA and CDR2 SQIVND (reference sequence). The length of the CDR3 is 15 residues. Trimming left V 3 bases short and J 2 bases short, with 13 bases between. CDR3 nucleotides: TGTGCCAGTAGTATGGGGAACAAAATGAACTATGGCTACACCTTC. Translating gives CASSMGNKMNYGYTF.

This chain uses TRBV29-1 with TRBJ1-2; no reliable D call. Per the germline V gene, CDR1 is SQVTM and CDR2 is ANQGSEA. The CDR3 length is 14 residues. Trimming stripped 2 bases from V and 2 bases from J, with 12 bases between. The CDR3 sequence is CSVESHSSNYGYTF. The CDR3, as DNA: TGCAGCGTTGAATCTCACTCGTCAAACTATGGCTACACCTTC.

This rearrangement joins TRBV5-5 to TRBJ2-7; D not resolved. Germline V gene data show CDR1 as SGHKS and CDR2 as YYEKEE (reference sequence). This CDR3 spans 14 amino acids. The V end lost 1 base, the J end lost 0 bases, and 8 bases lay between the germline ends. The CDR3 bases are TGTGCCAGCAGCTTGATTCGGAACTCCTACGAGCAGTACTTC. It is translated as CASSLIRNSYEQYF.

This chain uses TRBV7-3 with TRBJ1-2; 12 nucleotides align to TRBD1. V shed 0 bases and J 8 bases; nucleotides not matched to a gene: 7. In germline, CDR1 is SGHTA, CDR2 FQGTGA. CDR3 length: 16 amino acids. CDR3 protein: CASSLTPGQGAKGYTF. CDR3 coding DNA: TGTGCCAGCAGCTTAACGCCGGGACAGGGGGCAAAAGGCTACACCTTC.

The CDR3 is CSVRGGNTIYF. The CDR3 nucleotides read TGCAGCGTTAGGGGCGGAAACACCATATATTTT. The chain uses TRBV29-1 and TRBJ1-3; TRBD1 might be the D (5 bases). The CDR3 has 11 amino acids. Germline V CDR1 and CDR2: SQVTM, ANQGSEA. Trimming took 5 bases from V and 4 from J, leaving 6 bases between them.

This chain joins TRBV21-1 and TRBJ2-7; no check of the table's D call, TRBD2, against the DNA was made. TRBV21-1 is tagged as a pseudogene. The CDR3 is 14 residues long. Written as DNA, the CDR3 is TGTGCCAGCAGACTAGCGGCCACTGTTCGGGAGCAGTACTTC. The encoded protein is CASRLAATVREQYF.

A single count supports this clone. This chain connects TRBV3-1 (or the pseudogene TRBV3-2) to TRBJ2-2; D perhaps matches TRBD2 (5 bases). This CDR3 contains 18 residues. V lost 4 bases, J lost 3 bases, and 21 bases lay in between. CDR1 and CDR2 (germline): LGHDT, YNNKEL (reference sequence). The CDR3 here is CASSPGMLARDYTGELFF. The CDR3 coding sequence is TGTGCCAGCAGCCCCGGGATGTTAGCGCGAGATTACACCGGGGAGCTGTTTTTT.

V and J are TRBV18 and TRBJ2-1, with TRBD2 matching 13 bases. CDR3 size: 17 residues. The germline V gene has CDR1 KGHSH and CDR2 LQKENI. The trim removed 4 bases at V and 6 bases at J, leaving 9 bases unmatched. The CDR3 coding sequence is TGTGCCAGCTCACGTGACGAGGGACTAGCGGGGAGCAATGAGCAGTTCTTC. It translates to CASSRDEGLAGSNEQFF.

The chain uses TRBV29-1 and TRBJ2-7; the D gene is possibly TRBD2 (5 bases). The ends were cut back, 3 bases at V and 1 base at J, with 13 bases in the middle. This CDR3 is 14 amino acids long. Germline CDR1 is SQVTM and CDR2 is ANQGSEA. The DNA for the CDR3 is TGCAGCGTTGACGGACTTTCCGATTCCTACGAGCAGTACTTC. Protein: CSVDGLSDSYEQYF.

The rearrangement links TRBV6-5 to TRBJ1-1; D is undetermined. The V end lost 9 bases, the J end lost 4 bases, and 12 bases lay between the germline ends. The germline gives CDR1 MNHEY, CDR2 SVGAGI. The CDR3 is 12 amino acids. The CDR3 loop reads CASRMTTTEAFF. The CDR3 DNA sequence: TGTGCCAGTAGAATGACAACCACTGAAGCTTTCTTT.

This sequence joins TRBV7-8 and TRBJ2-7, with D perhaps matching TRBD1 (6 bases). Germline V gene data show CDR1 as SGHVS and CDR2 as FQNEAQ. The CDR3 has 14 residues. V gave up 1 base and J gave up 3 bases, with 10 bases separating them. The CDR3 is CASSLDPGHYEQYF. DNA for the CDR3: TGTGCCAGCAGCTTAGACCCGGGACACTACGAGCAGTACTTC.

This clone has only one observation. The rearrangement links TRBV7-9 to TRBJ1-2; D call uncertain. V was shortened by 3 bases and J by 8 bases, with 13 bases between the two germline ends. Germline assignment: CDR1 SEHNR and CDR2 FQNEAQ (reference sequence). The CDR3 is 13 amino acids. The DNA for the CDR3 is TGTGCCAGCAGCTTGGGTTCAAGTGGGGGCTACACCTTC. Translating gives CASSLGSSGGYTF.